Detailed here is one T cell receptor beta chain. The data originate from a study of blood T cells in healthy people across ages. Sample-barcoded 5' priming and a J-beta primer mix drove a second PCR of roughly 6 to 12 cycles. TCRdb redid the calling of the 5' RACE reads with MiXCR, one entry per CDR3 protein. The table lists around 1.5 million distinct CDR3 sequences, roughly 64% of them singletons. The sequence came from a man aged 18 to 29 in good health. Sequenced: blood.

Here the CDR3 reads CASSYSYEKLFF. The CDR3 DNA reads TGTGCCAGCAGTTACTCGTATGAAAAACTGTTTTTT. V usage is TRBV6-6 and J usage is TRBJ1-4, with D unclear. V was shortened by 0 bases and J by 6 bases, with 2 bases between the two germline ends. The V gene's germline CDR1 is MNHNY and CDR2 SVGAGI (reference sequence). The CDR3 contains 12 residues.